The 2 T cell receptor beta chains given below trace back to one sample, sequenced in a study of Ad26.COV2.S vaccination and SARS-CoV-2 variants. As for treatment: 15 to 20 received Ad26.COV2.S at low or high dose, single or two shots; roughly five received placebo; per-sample allocation not given. Vaccine and placebo recipients were sampled on day 63 after the first injection. TCRdb's copy holds only in-frame clones and misses some; the assay was immunoSEQ multiplex PCR. The top ten hold 2.5% to 3.5% of the sample, which has 250,000 to 300,000 clones, more than 75% seen once. Sequenced here: peripheral blood, sampled in a trial of Ad26.COV2.S vaccine versus placebo. The origin of the receptors is a person aged 18-60 years who received the Ad26.COV2.S COVID-19 vaccine or a placebo.

This CDR3 is CASSLESRVTGLDIHEQFF. The CDR3 nucleotides are TGTGCCAGCAGCTTAGAGTCGAGGGTCACGGGACTAGACATTCATGAGCAGTTCTTC. The chain has TRBV11-2 and TRBJ2-1, with 8 bases that match TRBD2. Germline loops: CDR1 SGHAT, CDR2 FQNNGV. This CDR3 has 19 amino acids. V gave up 0 bases and J gave up 8 bases; unmatched junction bases: 18.

The CDR3 DNA follows: TGTGCCAGCAGTCGACAGAGGAACACTGAAGCTTTCTTT. Protein sequence: CASSRQRNTEAFF. The chain couples TRBV12-3 or TRBV12-4 to TRBJ1-1; possibly TRBD1 for D (5 bases). The CDR3 has 13 residues. Trimming removed 5 bases from V and 1 base from J, with 8 bases in between.